Given below is one T cell receptor (beta chain) in context. These data originate in a study of control samples from healthy donors and cancer patients. Generated by immunoSEQ multiplex PCR, the TCRdb table keeps only in-frame clones and is missing some. The sample consists of about 89,000 clones, 86% of them appearing once. The CDR3 spans 13 residues. CDR1 and CDR2 (germline): MNHEY, SVGEGT. The V and J ends lost 5 bases and 2 bases respectively, with 9 bases between them. The TCR sequence derives from a man aged 25 to 40 in good health. The sequencing input was blood. The rearrangement joins TRBV6-2 or TRBV6-3 to TRBJ1-2; perhaps TRBD1 as D (6 bases). In DNA form, the CDR3 reads TGTGCCAGCAGTCAACAGGGAAACTATGGCTACACCTTC. It encodes CASSQQGNYGYTF.